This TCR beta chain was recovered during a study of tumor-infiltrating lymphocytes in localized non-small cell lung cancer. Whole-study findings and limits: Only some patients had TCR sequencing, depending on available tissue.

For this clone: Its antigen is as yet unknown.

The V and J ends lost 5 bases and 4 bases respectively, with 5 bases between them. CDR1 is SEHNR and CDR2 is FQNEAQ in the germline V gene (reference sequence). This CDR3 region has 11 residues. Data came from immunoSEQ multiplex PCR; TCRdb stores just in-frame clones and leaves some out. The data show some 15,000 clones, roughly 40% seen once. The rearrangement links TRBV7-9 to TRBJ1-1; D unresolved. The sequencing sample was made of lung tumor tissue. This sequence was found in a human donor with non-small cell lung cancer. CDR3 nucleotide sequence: TGTGCCAGCAGCCCCCTCACTGAAGCTTTCTTT. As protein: CASSPLTEAFF.